The 13 T cell receptor beta chains below all came from one sample that was sequenced in a study of CD8 T cells in ankylosing spondylitis. TCRdb used MiXCR to reprocess the 5' RACE reads, holding one entry per CDR3 protein. The table lists 90,000 to 120,000 distinct CDR3 sequences, less than 25% of them singletons. The sequenced material came from synovial fluid, either unsorted or a sorted T cell fraction (not recorded which). These receptors were obtained from a male donor with ankylosing spondylitis.

V is TRBV5-1 and J is TRBJ2-1; 7 positions agree with TRBD1. This CDR3 region has 15 residues. Germline V gene sequence: CDR1 SGHRS, CDR2 YFSETQ. J gave up 3 bases and V 1 base, and 4 bases lay outside the gene matches. The CDR3 spells CASSLKTGRYNEQFF. DNA for the CDR3: TGCGCCAGCAGCTTGAAGACAGGGCGCTACAATGAGCAGTTCTTC.

This chain links TRBV9 with TRBJ2-5; the match to TRBD2 covers 9 bases. The germline gives CDR1 SGDLS, CDR2 YYNGEE. V lost 0 bases to trimming and J lost 5 bases; unmatched junction nucleotides: 11. This CDR3 has 17 amino acids. The CDR3 region is CASSVDAAGGLGETQYF. Written as DNA, the CDR3 is TGTGCCAGCAGCGTAGATGCAGCGGGAGGACTCGGGGAGACCCAGTACTTC.

The chain links TRBV2 to TRBJ2-3; the D is unclear. The CDR3 is 13 amino acids. Germline V CDR1 and CDR2: SNHLY, FYNNEI. V was pared by 7 bases and J by 5 bases, with 13 bases between. Here the CDR3 reads CASIAVLRDTQYF. The CDR3 DNA reads as TGTGCCAGCATTGCAGTTCTGAGAGATACGCAGTATTTT.

This sequence joins TRBV5-5 and TRBJ2-1; TRBD1 or TRBD2 may be the D gene (5 bases each). Between the trimmed V and J ends, which lost 3 bases and 7 bases, there was a span of 11 bases. CDR3 length equals 13 residues. Germline V gene sequence: CDR1 SGHKS, CDR2 YYEKEE (reference sequence). The CDR3, as DNA: TGTGCCAGCAGCTCGGGACCTCTAAATGAGCAGTTCTTC. This sequence encodes CASSSGPLNEQFF.

A few counts support this clonotype. This chain joins TRBV5-1 and TRBJ1-4, with D possibly matching TRBD1 (6 bases). Looked up from germline, CDR1 is SGHRS and CDR2 is YFSETQ. With 4 bases removed from V and 7 bases from J, the gap between germline ends came to 14 bases. The CDR3 length is 14 residues. The CDR3 sequence is CASSQQGNTEKLFF. The CDR3 coding sequence is TGCGCCAGCAGCCAACAGGGAAATACTGAAAAACTGTTTTTT.

The chain uses TRBV2 and TRBJ2-1; 9 positions match TRBD2. This CDR3 is 13 amino acids long. Germline V gene data show CDR1 as SNHLY and CDR2 as FYNNEI. Losses at the gene ends were 4 bases for V and 12 bases for J; bases not matched to a gene: 7. The CDR3 coding sequence is TGTGCCAGCAGTGTGCTAGCGGGAACCAGGCAGTTCTTC. Its protein is CASSVLAGTRQFF.

The genes are TRBV18 and TRBJ2-2; D gene uncertain. Germline lookup yields CDR1 KGHSH and CDR2 LQKENI. The CDR3 has 13 amino acids. V was pared by 2 bases and J by 6 bases, with 7 bases between. The CDR3 DNA reads TGTGCCAGCTCACCAAAGTCGGCCGGGGAGCTGTTTTTT. Its protein is CASSPKSAGELFF.

This chain uses TRBV7-9 with TRBJ1-2; D gene unclear. Germline CDR1 SEHNR, CDR2 FQNEAQ (reference sequence). V was shortened by 2 bases and J by 4 bases, with 17 bases between the two germline ends. CDR3 length: 16 residues. The DNA for the CDR3 is TGTGCCAGCAGCTTATTTGGGAATTCGGCTTTCTATGGCTACACCTTC. Translating gives CASSLFGNSAFYGYTF.

A few counts support this clonotype. The chain joins TRBV27 to TRBJ1-5; D unresolved. Trimming took 8 bases from V and 3 from J, leaving 17 bases between them. The CDR3 runs to 15 residues. Germline lookup yields CDR1 MNHEY and CDR2 SMNVEV (reference sequence). The CDR3 reads CASRQLNRDNQPQHF. In nucleotides, the CDR3 is TGTGCCAGCCGTCAACTGAATAGAGACAATCAGCCCCAGCATTTT.

The chain uses TRBV7-9 and TRBJ2-5; a weak D match, TRBD1 (5 bases). Germline V gene lookup returns CDR1 SEHNR and CDR2 FQNEAQ (reference sequence). V was trimmed by 5 bases and J by 7 bases, leaving 17 bases between them. The CDR3 contains 14 residues. The CDR3 reads CASSEQDLGTTQYF. CDR3 sequence (DNA): TGTGCCAGCAGCGAACAGGATCTGGGAACGACCCAGTACTTC.

The rearrangement links TRBV3-1 to TRBJ1-6; TRBD1 agrees at 9 bases. CDR1 and CDR2 from the germline V gene are LGHDT and YNNKEL (reference sequence). The CDR3 runs to 15 residues. J lost 7 bases, V lost 3 bases, and 4 bases had no gene match. The CDR3 sequence is CASSHWTGANSPLHF. CDR3 sequence (DNA): TGTGCCAGCAGCCATTGGACAGGGGCCAATTCACCCCTCCACTTT.

This clonotype has more than one count but fewer than ten. The V and J genes are TRBV4-1 and TRBJ2-1, with a weak D call TRBD2 (6 bases). The CDR3 runs to 13 residues. Trimming left V 5 bases short and J 4 bases short, with 9 bases between. In germline, CDR1 is MGHRA, CDR2 YSYEKL. CDR3 nucleotide sequence: TGCGCCAGCAGCGGGACTTCTTACAATGAGCAGTTCTTC. It is translated as CASSGTSYNEQFF.

The chain has TRBV28 and TRBJ2-7; D is unresolved. The length of the CDR3 is 12 residues. From germline, CDR1 is MDHEN and CDR2 SYDVKM. The V end lost 2 bases, the J end lost 5 bases, and 7 bases lay between the germline ends. As DNA, the CDR3 is TGTGCCAGCAGTTTAATTGGCGACGAGCAGTACTTC. Its protein product is CASSLIGDEQYF.